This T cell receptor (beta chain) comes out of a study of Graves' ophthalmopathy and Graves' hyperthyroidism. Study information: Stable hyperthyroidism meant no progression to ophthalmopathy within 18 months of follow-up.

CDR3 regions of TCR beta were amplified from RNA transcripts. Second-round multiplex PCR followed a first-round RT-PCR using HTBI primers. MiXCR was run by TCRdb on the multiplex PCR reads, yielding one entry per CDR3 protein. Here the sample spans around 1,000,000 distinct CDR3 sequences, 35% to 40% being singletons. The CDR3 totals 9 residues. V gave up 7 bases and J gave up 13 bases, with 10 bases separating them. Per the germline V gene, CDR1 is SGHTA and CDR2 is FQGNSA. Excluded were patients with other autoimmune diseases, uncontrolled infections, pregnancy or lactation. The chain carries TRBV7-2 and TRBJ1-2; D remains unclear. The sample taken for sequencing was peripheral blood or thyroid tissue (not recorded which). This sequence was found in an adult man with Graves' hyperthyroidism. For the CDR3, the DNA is TGTGCCAGCACCCATGGGCGCACCTTC. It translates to CASTHGRTF. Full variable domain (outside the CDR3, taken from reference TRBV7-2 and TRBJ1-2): GAGVSQSPSNKVTEKGKDVELRCDPISGHTALYWYRQSLGQGLEFLIYFQGNSAPDKSGLPSDRFSAERTGGSVSTLTIQRTQQEDSAVYLCASTHGRTFGSGTRLTVV.